This is a list of T cell receptor beta chains from one sample in a study of shared clonotypes between healthy human individuals. The method was immunoSEQ multiplex PCR; TCRdb's version includes in-frame clones alone and lacks a portion of them. The sample contains about 2 million clones, about 94% of which appear only once. The sample was naive CD8+ T cells sorted from blood. Source of these receptors: a man younger than 35 in good health. Both conserved end residues are part of each CDR3.

v_call,cdr3_length,cdr3_aa
TRBV15,17,CATSRVARGDLQETQYF
TRBV27,15,CASSLLGVTSYEQYF
TRBV18,14,CASSPQGAAPEAFF
TRBV5-5,17,CASSLGTSGLLSQPQHF
TRBV6-5,14,CASSYQGAGETQYF
TRBV7-9,14,CASSLAGGEETQYF
TRBV10-1,16,CASSPGTGVLATEAFF
TRBV11-2,16,CASSFAGEGESEKLFF
TRBV6-5,14,CASRLAGGSYGYTF
TRBV27,16,CASSHTGTGISYEQYF
TRBV6-5,15,CASSYSIGGNTEAFF
TRBV29-1,16,CSVEIWASGGYNEQFF
TRBV19,14,CASSMVPGSTGYTF
TRBV5-4,17,CASSPTSGAVGANVLTF
TRBV7-2,16,CASSWWTSGVNNEQFF
TRBV6-8,19,CASSYSRVPSTSSNEKLFF
TRBV15,16,CATSREAGGGFPEAFF
TRBV6-6,14,CATAPPGPTYEQYF
TRBV7-9,15,CASSHRDRGSYGYTF
TRBV27,17,CASSSSPGAGGSYEQYF
TRBV4-1,14,CASSPIGKDTEAFF
TRBV5-1,15,CASSLRIGSYNEQFF
TRBV18,15,CASSADRVSDTEAFF
TRBV4-1,14,CASSSASGPYEQYF
TRBV27,13,CASTGSGDNEQFF
TRBV25-1,14,CASSEWGPDKALHF